These 32 T cell receptor beta chains originate from one sample sequenced in a study of T-cell reconstitution after alpha-beta-depleted transplantation in children. This sample's TCRbeta library carried unique molecular identifier barcodes. In TCRdb, the PCR reads were re-called with MiXCR into one record per CDR3 protein. The sample has roughly 790,000 distinct CDR3 sequences, under 20% seen once. The sample in question was PBMCs, mostly from graft donor cells, obtained 360 days after TCRalphabeta/CD19-depleted stem cell transplant. Every receptor here comes from a male patient under 18 who had a stem cell transplant for acute lymphoblastic leukemia, so the T cells may come from the graft donor.

There are many counts of this clonotype. The rearrangement uses TRBV9 and TRBJ2-7, with 9 bases matching TRBD1. The germline V gene encodes CDR1 SGDLS and CDR2 YYNGEE. The V segment lost 4 bases and the J segment 4 bases; nucleotides outside the gene matches: 6. The CDR3 has 14 residues. Written as DNA, the CDR3 is TGTGCCAGCAGCCCCATCGACAGGGGGTACGAGCAGTACTTC. The encoded protein is CASSPIDRGYEQYF.

This rearrangement joins TRBV4-2 to TRBJ2-5, with D perhaps being TRBD1 or TRBD2 (7 bases each). V lost 2 bases, J lost 2 bases, and 15 bases lay in between. The CDR3 consists of 16 residues. The germline gives CDR1 LGHNA, CDR2 YNFKEQ. For the CDR3, the DNA is TGTGCCAGCAGCCAACCAGGGGGGGGGGCACAAGAGACCCAGTACTTC. Translating it yields CASSQPGGGAQETQYF.

This clonotype has only a few counts. The genes are TRBV9 and TRBJ2-7; 9 nucleotides align to TRBD1. J was trimmed by 7 bases and V by 0 bases; bases with no gene match: 8. Germline V gene sequence: CDR1 SGDLS, CDR2 YYNGEE. The CDR3 consists of 15 residues. CDR3 residues: CASSVVGQGPGEQYF. The CDR3 region has the DNA TGTGCCAGCAGCGTAGTGGGACAGGGTCCGGGGGAGCAGTACTTC.

This clonotype appeared a few times. The J gene is TRBJ2-7, the V gene TRBV7-8; TRBD1 agrees at 8 bases. Trimming cost V 5 bases and J 1 base; bases outside gene matches: 19. The CDR3 runs 19 residues. Germline V gene sequence: CDR1 SGHVS, CDR2 FQNEAQ. Here the CDR3 DNA reads TGTGCCAGCAGCCTAAGGACAGGGTCCATCCCCAAAACATCCTACGAGCAGTACTTC. Amino acids: CASSLRTGSIPKTSYEQYF.

This clonotype was counted a few times. This rearrangement joins TRBV6-5 to TRBJ2-7, with D perhaps matching TRBD2 (6 bases). In germline, CDR1 is MNHEY, CDR2 SVGAGI. V lost 2 bases and J 3 bases, leaving 14 bases between the germline ends. CDR3 size: 15 residues. The CDR3, as DNA: TGTGCCAGCAGTTACCTGACTTCGGGACTCTACGAGCAGTACTTC. Protein sequence: CASSYLTSGLYEQYF.

The chain uses TRBV12-3 or TRBV12-4 and TRBJ2-3, with TRBD2 as a possible D gene (5 bases). This CDR3 spans 15 amino acids. Trimming left V 2 bases short and J 0 bases short, with 9 bases between. In DNA, the CDR3 is TGTGCCAGCAGTTTACAGCGGAAGAGCACAGATACGCAGTATTTT. Its translation: CASSLQRKSTDTQYF.

This rearrangement joins TRBV10-3 to TRBJ2-7; D tentatively reads TRBD1 or TRBD2 (5 bases each). The germline CDR1 and CDR2 sequences are ENHRY and SYGVKD. With 0 bases removed from V and 7 bases from J, the gap between germline ends came to 16 bases. The CDR3 is made up of 15 amino acids. The CDR3 sequence: CAISESTKLEGEQYF. The CDR3 DNA is TGTGCCATCAGTGAGTCGACTAAACTAGAGGGGGAGCAGTACTTC.

This clonotype occurred many times. The rearrangement links TRBV16 to TRBJ2-1; D unclear. This CDR3 contains 13 residues. Deletions cut 7 bases from V and 4 bases from J, with 11 bases between. Germline V gene lookup returns CDR1 KGHSY and CDR2 FQNENV. This CDR3 reads CASTSFGYNEQFF. Written as DNA, the CDR3 is TGTGCCAGCACCTCATTTGGTTACAATGAGCAGTTCTTC. The full variable domain, rest sourced from reference TRBV16 and TRBJ2-1, is GEEVAQTPKHLVRGEGQKAKLYCAPIKGHSYVFWYQQVLKNEFKFLISFQNENVFDETGMPKERFSAKCLPNSPCSLEIQATKLEDSAVYFCASTSFGYNEQFFGPGTRLTVL.

V gene TRBV24-1 combines with J gene TRBJ2-3; TRBD1 or TRBD2 may be the D gene (5 bases each). V gave up 2 bases and J gave up 4 bases, with 9 bases separating them. CDR1 and CDR2 (germline): KGHDR, SFDVKD. CDR3 length: 14 residues. CDR3: CATSDWDGPDTQYF. The CDR3 DNA reads as TGTGCCACCAGTGATTGGGACGGACCAGATACGCAGTATTTT.

This clonotype was counted a few times. The V call is TRBV4-1, the J call TRBJ2-5; D is undetermined. Between the trimmed V and J ends, which lost 1 base and 2 bases, there was a span of 11 bases. CDR1 is MGHRA, CDR2 YSYEKL, per germline. The CDR3 length is 15 residues. CDR3 nucleotide sequence: TGCGCCAGCAGCCAAGGGGTCGTCCATCAAGAGACCCAGTACTTC. Protein sequence: CASSQGVVHQETQYF.

This clonotype was observed once. The chain uses TRBV30 and TRBJ2-1; 9 bases agree with TRBD2. This CDR3 comprises 13 residues. J gave up 8 bases and V 5 bases, and 7 bases lay outside the gene matches. The germline CDR1 and CDR2 sequences are GTSNPN and SVGIG (reference sequence). In nucleotides, the CDR3 is TGTGCCTGGTCTAGCGGGATAGGCGATGAGCAGTTCTTC. This sequence encodes CAWSSGIGDEQFF.

This clonotype was observed a few times. The genes are TRBV29-1 and TRBJ2-7; TRBD1 aligns across 8 bases. CDR3 length equals 13 residues. V was clipped by 0 bases and J by 3 bases; unmatched bases: 1. Germline assignment: CDR1 SQVTM and CDR2 ANQGSEA. This CDR3 is CSVEEDRVYEQYF. The CDR3 DNA reads TGCAGCGTTGAAGAGGACAGGGTCTACGAGCAGTACTTC.

The rearrangement uses TRBV2 and TRBJ2-2; the match to TRBD1 covers 10 bases. Germline V CDR1 and CDR2: SNHLY, FYNNEI. V dropped 8 bases and J dropped 6; count of bases not matched to a gene: 6. The CDR3 is 14 residues long. CDR3 in DNA: TGTGCCAGCTTCGGGACAGGGGTCCCCGGGGAGCTGTTTTTT. As protein: CASFGTGVPGELFF.

The rearrangement uses TRBV20-1 and TRBJ2-7; TRBD2 agrees at 8 bases. V lost 0 bases, J lost 3 bases, and 7 bases stayed unmatched. CDR1 and CDR2 (germline): DFQATT, SNEGSKA (reference sequence). This CDR3 has 15 amino acids. CDR3 loop: CSARETSGTYYEQYF. CDR3 coding DNA: TGCAGTGCTAGAGAAACTAGCGGAACTTACTACGAGCAGTACTTC.

This clonotype has a handful of counts. This sequence joins TRBV27 and TRBJ2-1; 9 nucleotides align to TRBD2. The trim removed 3 bases at V and 9 bases at J, leaving 6 bases unmatched. From germline, CDR1 is MNHEY and CDR2 SMNVEV (reference sequence). The CDR3 is 14 amino acids. In DNA form, the CDR3 reads TGTGCCAGCAGTTTGGCTAGCGGGAAGGTTGAGCAGTTCTTC. This encodes CASSLASGKVEQFF.

This clonotype has just a few counts. The chain has TRBV5-1 and TRBJ2-2; 9 bases are a match to TRBD1. The CDR3 totals 19 residues. V shed 3 bases, J shed 2 bases, and the junction held 14 bases outside the gene matches. Germline-derived CDR1 and CDR2 are SGHRS and YFSETQ. DNA of the CDR3: TGCGCCAGCAGCTCTTTGGGACAGGGCGACAGGGACAACACCGGGGAGCTGTTTTTT. Protein product: CASSSLGQGDRDNTGELFF.

For the CDR3, the DNA is TGTGCCAGCAGTTACGGGGCGGGAGTTGGAGAGACCCAGTACTTC. This codes for CASSYGAGVGETQYF. The rearrangement uses TRBV6-2 or TRBV6-3 and TRBJ2-5; 7 nucleotides agree with TRBD2. The CDR3 contains 15 residues. The germline V gene has CDR1 MNHEY and CDR2 SVGEGT. J was trimmed by 4 bases and V by 2 bases; bases with no gene match: 7.

The chain uses TRBV28 and TRBJ1-5, with D perhaps matching TRBD1 (5 bases). This CDR3 is 16 amino acids long. The germline V gene encodes CDR1 MDHEN and CDR2 SYDVKM. Deletions cut 4 bases from V and 7 bases from J, with 20 bases between. The CDR3: CASSSGTVVRKQPQHF. The DNA for the CDR3 is TGTGCCAGCAGTTCTGGGACGGTAGTCCGAAAACAGCCCCAGCATTTT.

There are a few counts of this clonotype. The J gene is TRBJ2-7, the V gene TRBV6-1, with 9 bases aligning to TRBD2. In germline, CDR1 is MNHNS, CDR2 SASEGT. The CDR3 consists of 16 residues. Trimming took 7 bases from V and 4 from J; bases not matched to a gene: 14. CDR3 sequence reads: CASTFNSGGGGYEQYF. Here the CDR3 DNA reads TGTGCCAGCACCTTCAATAGCGGGGGAGGAGGATACGAGCAGTACTTC.

This chain links TRBV4-1 with TRBJ2-4, with 8 nucleotides matching TRBD2. CDR1 and CDR2 from the germline V gene are MGHRA and YSYEKL. V dropped 1 base and J dropped 10; count of bases not matched to a gene: 9. The CDR3 is made up of 15 amino acids. DNA of the CDR3: TGCGCCAGCAGCCAAGTACCTCCGGGACTAGAAATTCAGTACTTC. Protein sequence: CASSQVPPGLEIQYF.

The genes are TRBV7-7 and TRBJ2-1, with 11 positions matching TRBD2. This CDR3 contains 18 residues. V was pared by 1 base and J by 4 bases, with 9 bases of the junction left unmatched. Germline V CDR1 and CDR2: SSHAT, FNYEAQ (reference sequence). The CDR3, as DNA: TGTGCCAGCAGCTTAGTCCCTACTAGCGGGAGCAGGTACAATGAGCAGTTCTTC. It codes for CASSLVPTSGSRYNEQFF.

In its sample, this clonotype was seen a few times. The CDR3, as DNA: TGTGCCAGCAGCTTAAGGATAACCTCCTACAATGAGCAGTTCTTC. Protein: CASSLRITSYNEQFF. The gene calls are TRBV7-9 and TRBJ2-1, with D unclear. V was pared by 2 bases and J by 0 bases, with 8 bases between. CDR3 length: 15 residues. CDR1 is SEHNR and CDR2 is FQNEAQ in the germline V gene (reference sequence). Combining the CDR3 with reference TRBV7-9 and TRBJ2-1 gives the whole variable domain DTGVSQNPRHKITKRGQNVTFRCDPISEHNRLYWYRQTLGQGPEFLTYFQNEAQLEKSRLLSDRFSAERPKGSFSTLEIQRTEQGDSAMYLCASSLRITSYNEQFFGPGTRLTVL.

This clonotype was picked up many times. V is TRBV30 and J is TRBJ2-5, with TRBD1 matching 7 bases. J lost 5 bases, V lost 1 base, and 10 bases had no gene match. Per germline, CDR1 GTSNPN and CDR2 SVGIG (reference sequence). The CDR3 totals 15 residues. CDR3 in DNA: TGTGCCTGGAGTGCTGGGACAGCGGCAACGGAGACCCAGTACTTC. It codes for CAWSAGTAATETQYF.

This clonotype appeared a few times. V is TRBV6-1 and J is TRBJ1-3; 11 nucleotides line up with TRBD1. There are 17 residues in the CDR3. Germline V CDR1 and CDR2: MNHNS, SASEGT. V lost 6 bases, J lost 4 bases, and 11 bases stayed unmatched. As DNA, the CDR3 is TGTGCCAGCAGCATCTTCGGACAGGGGGCTATCGGAAACACCATATATTTT. The encoded protein is CASSIFGQGAIGNTIYF.

This clonotype occurred many times. The V and J genes are TRBV5-1 and TRBJ2-3, with D tentatively TRBD1 (5 bases). With 0 bases removed from V and 4 bases from J, the gap between germline ends came to 9 bases. Germline CDR1 reads SGHRS; CDR2 reads YFSETQ. This CDR3 comprises 14 residues. The DNA for the CDR3 is TGCGCCAGCAGCTTGGGGGGCGCCCCAGATACGCAGTATTTT. Translation gives CASSLGGAPDTQYF.

The chain couples TRBV13 to TRBJ2-2, with D maybe TRBD2 (6 bases). V was clipped by 0 bases and J by 0 bases, with 8 bases between them. The CDR3 spans 16 residues. Germline loops: CDR1 PRHDT, CDR2 FYEKMQ (reference sequence). Here the CDR3 reads CASSLGASANTGELFF. The CDR3 region has the DNA TGTGCCAGCAGCTTAGGGGCTAGCGCGAACACCGGGGAGCTGTTTTTT.

The chain is built from TRBV7-9 and TRBJ2-7; TRBD2 agrees at 8 bases. CDR3 size: 15 residues. Germline assignment: CDR1 SEHNR and CDR2 FQNEAQ (reference sequence). V was pared by 5 bases and J by 5 bases, with 11 bases of the junction left unmatched. The CDR3 is CASSTTGTRANEQYF. As DNA, the CDR3 is TGTGCCAGCAGCACCACCGGGACTAGGGCTAACGAGCAGTACTTC.

CDR3 in amino acids: CASRGQHKTQYF. DNA for the CDR3: TGTGCCAGCAGGGGCCAGCATAAGACCCAGTACTTC. The chain carries TRBV12-3 or TRBV12-4 and TRBJ2-5; D remains ambiguous. There are 12 residues in the CDR3. Trimming shortened V by 6 bases and J by 6 bases, and 11 bases separated the two germline ends.

This clonotype has a handful of counts. This chain joins TRBV10-3 and TRBJ1-1, with 7 bases aligning to TRBD1. The CDR3 covers 15 residues. V shed 6 bases and J 6 bases; nucleotides not matched to a gene: 13. Germline CDR1 ENHRY, CDR2 SYGVKD. As DNA, the CDR3 is TGTGCCATCAGGGCCGAACAGGGGAAGGGACCTGAAGCTTTCTTT. It translates to CAIRAEQGKGPEAFF.

Turning to this clonotype: The junction and the germline gene differ at one end; a read error may be behind it. This chain joins TRBV7-9 and TRBJ1-2, with D unclear. Per germline, CDR1 SEHNR and CDR2 FQNEAQ (reference sequence). The CDR3 has 11 amino acids. The CDR3 region is CASSLDYRYTF. CDR3 in DNA: TGTGCCAGCAGCTTGGACTATCGCTACACCTTC.

This clonotype occurred a few times. The J gene is TRBJ2-2, the V gene TRBV19, with a weak D call TRBD1 (5 bases). V was shortened by 4 bases and J by 1 base, with 13 bases between the two germline ends. This CDR3 is 16 amino acids long. Per the germline V gene, CDR1 is LNHDA and CDR2 is SQIVND (reference sequence). DNA for the CDR3: TGTGCCAGTAGTAAAGGAAGGCAGGGGAACACCGGGGAGCTGTTTTTT. Its protein is CASSKGRQGNTGELFF.

This clonotype occurred a few times. V gene TRBV29-1 combines with J gene TRBJ1-2; 8 bases line up with TRBD1. V shed 5 bases, J shed 7 bases, and the junction held 9 bases outside the gene matches. The CDR3 covers 13 residues. Germline V gene data show CDR1 as SQVTM and CDR2 as ANQGSEA. CDR3 in DNA: TGCAGCGTTAACCCGGGACAGGCACCTGGCTACACCTTC. Amino acids: CSVNPGQAPGYTF.